The 19 T cell receptor beta chains below were found in one sample sequenced in a study of cytomegalovirus exposure and HLA in healthy donors. This PCR relied on a set of 60 Vbeta primers and 13 Jbeta primers. The repertoire was sequenced with immunoSEQ multiplex PCR; TCRdb's copy has only in-frame clones and lacks some. The data show roughly 120,000 clones, with 80% seen just once and about 0.22% held by the top ten. Sequenced material: PBMCs. The receptors were gathered from a man aged 45-65 years in good health and CMV-seronegative.

This chain connects TRBV4-3 to TRBJ2-7; maybe TRBD2 (5 bases). Germline-derived CDR1 and CDR2 are LGHNA and YSLEER. The CDR3 is made up of 16 amino acids. V lost 4 bases and J lost 2, with 18 bases in between. The CDR3: CASSLRSGVPPYEQYF. In nucleotides, the CDR3 is TGCGCCAGCAGCCTTCGATCCGGGGTCCCCCCCTACGAGCAGTACTTC.

The chain combines TRBV5-6 with TRBJ1-3, with D possibly matching TRBD1 (6 bases). V was shortened by 2 bases and J by 4 bases, with 16 bases between the two germline ends. Germline values: CDR1 SGHDT, CDR2 YYEEEE. This CDR3 is built from 16 residues. CDR3 amino acids: CASSLVTGTGGNTIYF. CDR3 DNA: TGTGCCAGCAGCTTAGTTACAGGGACGGGCGGAAACACCATATATTTT.

The chain carries TRBV5-1 and TRBJ2-5; 7 bases are shared with TRBD2. The trim removed 5 bases at V and 5 bases at J, leaving 0 bases unmatched. Per the germline V gene, CDR1 is SGHRS and CDR2 is YFSETQ. The CDR3 runs to 11 residues. CDR3: CASRLAETQYF. The CDR3 DNA follows: TGCGCCAGCAGACTAGCGGAGACCCAGTACTTC.

This clone has a handful of counts. V is TRBV7-9 and J is TRBJ1-1; 9 nucleotides agree with TRBD1. V trimming: 5 bases; J trimming: 0 bases; junction bases outside the gene matches: 1. This CDR3 contains 14 residues. Germline V gives CDR1 SEHNR, CDR2 FQNEAQ (reference sequence). This chain's CDR3 is CASSRDRVNTEAFF. CDR3 DNA sequence: TGTGCCAGCAGCCGGGACAGGGTGAACACTGAAGCTTTCTTT. Full variable domain (missing parts from reference TRBV7-9 and TRBJ1-1): DTGVSQNPRHKITKRGQNVTFRCDPISEHNRLYWYRQTLGQGPEFLTYFQNEAQLEKSRLLSDRFSAERPKGSFSTLEIQRTEQGDSAMYLCASSRDRVNTEAFFGQGTRLTVV.

The rearrangement joins TRBV15 to TRBJ1-2, with 9 bases that match TRBD1. This CDR3 comprises 16 residues. The V gene end was trimmed by 6 bases and the J gene end by 4 bases; junction bases not matched to a gene: 12. Germline V gene data show CDR1 as LNHNV and CDR2 as YYDKDF (reference sequence). The CDR3 region has the DNA TGTGCCACCAGTAGGCTAGGGGACAGGGATTCCTATGGCTACACCTTC. This translates into CATSRLGDRDSYGYTF. Full variable domain (remainder filled in from reference TRBV15 and TRBJ1-2): DAMVIQNPRYQVTQFGKPVTLSCSQTLNHNVMYWYQQKSSQAPKLLFHYYDKDFNNEADTPDNFQSRRPNTSFCFLDIRSPGLGDTAMYLCATSRLGDRDSYGYTFGSGTRLTVV.

Of note for this clone: At one of its ends the junction is not consistent with the germline gene, which may arise from a read error. V gene TRBV5-5 combines with J gene TRBJ2-2; D unclear. The CDR3 sequence is 14 residues long. Germline V gene lookup returns CDR1 SGHKS and CDR2 YYEKEE (reference sequence). This CDR3 reads CTSSLSRSTGELFF. CDR3 bases: TGTACCAGCAGCTTGAGTAGAAGCACCGGGGAGCTGTTTTTT.

V usage is TRBV7-6 and J usage is TRBJ1-1; tentative D call: TRBD1 (5 bases). From germline, CDR1 is SGHVS and CDR2 FNYEAQ. V was pared by 5 bases and J by 3 bases, with 13 bases between. This CDR3 spans 14 amino acids. CDR3 bases: TGTGCCAGCAGCCTCCGGCAGGGTGACACTGAAGCTTTCTTT. This encodes CASSLRQGDTEAFF.

The V and J genes are TRBV28 and TRBJ1-2, with 8 bases fitting TRBD1. CDR1 and CDR2 from the germline V gene are MDHEN and SYDVKM. V lost 6 bases, J lost 3 bases, and 9 bases stayed unmatched. CDR3 length: 15 residues. CDR3 DNA: TGTGCCAGCAGCCCAGGACAGGGATTATACTATGGCTACACCTTC. Translated, it gives CASSPGQGLYYGYTF.

The V call is TRBV19, the J call TRBJ1-1; 7 bases are shared with TRBD1. The CDR3 consists of 16 residues. Germline CDR1 is LNHDA and CDR2 is SQIVND (reference sequence). Trimming removed 7 bases from V and 0 bases from J; junction bases left unmatched: 11. The CDR3 DNA reads TGTGCCAGTAATAACCTAGGGGGCGGAATGAACACTGAAGCTTTCTTT. Translated: CASNNLGGGMNTEAFF.

V usage is TRBV28 and J usage is TRBJ2-6; D is uncertain. Trimming pared 4 bases from V and 0 bases from J, leaving 19 bases between. CDR1 is MDHEN, CDR2 SYDVKM, per germline. This CDR3 is built from 19 residues. The CDR3 nucleotides read TGTGCCAGCAGTTCCCCGACGGCGGCCTCGATCTCTGGGGCCAACGTCCTGACTTTC. Residues: CASSSPTAASISGANVLTF.

This clone was seen only a few times. The CDR3 region is CASSVRGSEQFF. CDR3 sequence (DNA): TGTGCCAGCAGTGTCCGAGGCAGTGAGCAGTTCTTC. The chain couples TRBV2 to TRBJ2-1; unclear D gene. Germline V gene sequence: CDR1 SNHLY, CDR2 FYNNEI. The CDR3 is 12 residues long. The V gene lost 4 bases and the J gene lost 9 bases, with 10 bases spanning the gap.

A few counts support this clone. The rearrangement joins TRBV4-1 to TRBJ2-7; D is perhaps TRBD1 (6 bases). In germline, CDR1 is MGHRA, CDR2 YSYEKL. The CDR3 loop spans 15 amino acids. V lost 4 bases to trimming and J lost 3 bases, with 16 bases between them. CDR3 nucleotide sequence: TGCGCCAGCAGCCCTTTAGGGGACACGTACTACGAGCAGTACTTC. It translates to CASSPLGDTYYEQYF.

For the CDR3, the DNA is TGTGCCAGCAGTCCCACGGGACAGGGAGATGAAAAACTGTTTTTT. It translates to CASSPTGQGDEKLFF. The chain joins TRBV28 to TRBJ1-4, with 9 nucleotides matching TRBD1. There are 15 residues in the CDR3. CDR1 and CDR2 from the germline V gene are MDHEN and SYDVKM. V was pared by 5 bases and J by 6 bases, with 7 bases of the junction left unmatched. The full variable domain, its missing parts supplied by reference TRBV28 and TRBJ1-4, is DVKVTQSSRYLVKRTGEKVFLECVQDMDHENMFWYRQDPGLGLRLIYFSYDVKMKEKGDIPEGYSVSREKKERFSLILESASTNQTSMYLCASSPTGQGDEKLFFGSGTQLSVL.

The chain combines TRBV19 with TRBJ2-2; the D gene is possibly TRBD2 (7 bases). The CDR3 sequence is 14 residues long. Germline V gene sequence: CDR1 LNHDA, CDR2 SQIVND (reference sequence). Between the trimmed V and J ends, which lost 10 bases and 7 bases, there was a span of 19 bases. The CDR3 sequence is CATSQGRGVGELFF. CDR3 nucleotide sequence: TGTGCCACGTCACAGGGCCGGGGGGTCGGGGAGCTGTTTTTT.

This clone was counted between two and nine times. The rearrangement uses TRBV5-1 and TRBJ2-7; 10 bases align to TRBD1. The length of the CDR3 is 15 residues. Germline V CDR1 and CDR2: SGHRS, YFSETQ. J lost 3 bases, V lost 4 bases, and 7 bases had no gene match. The CDR3 DNA sequence: TGCGCCAGCAGCCCTAGACAGGGGGCGGGCTACGAGCAGTACTTC. It translates to CASSPRQGAGYEQYF.

The chain carries TRBV27 and TRBJ2-7, with D possibly matching TRBD2 (6 bases). This CDR3 region has 13 residues. V lost 2 bases and J lost 2, with 7 bases in between. The germline CDR1 and CDR2 sequences are MNHEY and SMNVEV (reference sequence). The CDR3: CASSLGGTYEQYF. The CDR3 DNA reads TGTGCCAGCAGTTTAGGGGGGACCTACGAGCAGTACTTC.

The CDR3, as DNA: TGTGCCAGCAGTCCCGACAGGGTGGGTCAGCCCCAGCATTTT. Its protein product is CASSPDRVGQPQHF. The chain is built from TRBV6-4 and TRBJ1-5; TRBD1 aligns across 7 bases. The CDR3 has 14 residues. The J segment lost 6 bases and the V segment lost 5 bases, leaving 7 bases of the junction unmatched. The germline V gene encodes CDR1 MRHNA and CDR2 SNTAGT.

This clone came up a few times. This chain links TRBV29-1 with TRBJ1-6; D perhaps matches TRBD1 (6 bases). The CDR3 covers 13 residues. The ends were cut back, 4 bases at V and 10 bases at J, with 14 bases in the middle. CDR1 is SQVTM and CDR2 is ANQGSEA in the germline V gene. CDR3 nucleotide sequence: TGCAGCGTTGCTCAGGGAGGGGGATCACCCCTCCACTTT. Protein product: CSVAQGGGSPLHF. Looking up the rest from reference TRBV29-1 and TRBJ1-6 gives the full variable domain: SAVISQKPSRDICQRGTSLTIQCQVDSQVTMMFWYRQQPGQSLTLIATANQGSEATYESGFVIDKFPISRPNLTFSTLTVSNMSPEDSSIYLCSVAQGGGSPLHFGNGTRLTVT.

This chain links TRBV6-5 with TRBJ1-4; D remains ambiguous. The germline CDR1 and CDR2 sequences are MNHEY and SVGAGI. The V and J ends lost 0 bases and 10 bases respectively, with 9 bases between them. This CDR3 is 13 amino acids long. The CDR3 region is CASSYSKGGKLFF. The CDR3 DNA is TGTGCCAGCAGTTACTCTAAGGGAGGAAAACTGTTTTTT.